This T cell receptor (beta chain) was sequenced in a study of T cell repertoires in cytomegalovirus infection. Points on this clonotype: The antigen remains unidentified.

Each CDR3 protein gets one entry after TCRdb re-called the reads with MiXCR. The table shows 300,000 or so distinct CDR3 sequences, with 25% occurring only once. The receptor was derived from a human donor in good health (CMV status not recorded). Some clones in this sample may be carry-over from other donors' samples. Specimen: cultured PBMCs, collected from culture after CMV antigen stimulation.

This CDR3 is CASGGGAGATYEQYV. The CDR3 DNA reads TGTGCCAGCGGAGGGGGAGCCGGGGCCACCTACGAGCAGTACGTC. This chain joins TRBV6-2 or TRBV6-3 and TRBJ2-7; possibly TRBD1 or TRBD2 for D (6 bases each). This CDR3 is built from 15 residues. Germline V lookup: CDR1 MNHEY, CDR2 SVGEGT. V dropped 8 bases and J dropped 2 bases, with 19 bases sitting between them.